The 9 T cell receptor beta chains presented below share a single source sample, sequenced in a study of response to subunit inactivated influenza vaccine. Using its own MiXCR run on the RT-PCR reads, TCRdb lists one record per CDR3 protein. Of 710,000 or so distinct CDR3 sequences in the sample, more than 15% were seen once. Sequencing was performed on PBMCs from blood, taken roughly 12 days after vaccination. The receptors were sampled from a man aged 45-65 years who received an inactivated influenza vaccine.

The sample holds many counts of this clonotype. This chain connects TRBV24-1 to TRBJ2-7; the match to TRBD1 covers 7 bases. The germline V gene has CDR1 KGHDR and CDR2 SFDVKD. CDR3 length: 15 amino acids. J lost 5 bases, V lost 3 bases, and 9 bases had no gene match. The CDR3 nucleotides read TGTGCCACCAGTGATCCCCGAAGACAGGGAGACGAGCAGTACTTC. Residues: CATSDPRRQGDEQYF.

This clonotype was seen just once. The chain links TRBV29-1 to TRBJ2-7, with a weak D call TRBD2 (5 bases). Germline CDR1 SQVTM, CDR2 ANQGSEA. Between the trimmed V and J ends, which lost 7 bases and 3 bases, there was a span of 13 bases. The CDR3 spans 12 residues. The CDR3 nucleotides read TGCAGCGCTGGGCCCGAGGGCTACGAGCAGTACTTC. The encoded protein is CSAGPEGYEQYF.

This clonotype was observed a few times. The chain is built from TRBV5-6 and TRBJ2-3; the D gene is possibly TRBD2 (5 bases). Per germline, CDR1 SGHDT and CDR2 YYEEEE. V was pared by 0 bases and J by 4 bases, with 12 bases between. There are 15 residues in the CDR3. CDR3 sequence (DNA): TGTGCCAGCAGCTTGGTCGGTGTGAGGGCAGATACGCAGTATTTT. It translates to CASSLVGVRADTQYF.

This chain connects TRBV7-9 to TRBJ2-4; D gene uncertain. Germline V gene sequence: CDR1 SEHNR, CDR2 FQNEAQ (reference sequence). Trimming shortened V by 5 bases and J by 8 bases, and 13 bases separated the two germline ends. The CDR3 sequence is 13 residues long. This CDR3 reads CASSPLPRDIQYF. CDR3 bases: TGTGCCAGCAGCCCCCTGCCCCGAGACATTCAGTACTTC.

The chain carries TRBV6-5 and TRBJ2-7; 7 bases line up with TRBD1. CDR3 length: 11 amino acids. V lost 2 bases to trimming and J lost 11 bases; unmatched junction nucleotides: 3. Germline V CDR1 and CDR2: MNHEY, SVGAGI. The CDR3 is CASSYDRDEYF. CDR3 coding DNA: TGTGCCAGCAGTTACGACAGGGACGAGTACTTC.

This clonotype was observed a few times. V gene TRBV27 combines with J gene TRBJ1-1, with D perhaps matching TRBD1 (5 bases). Germline CDR1 and CDR2: MNHEY and SMNVEV (reference sequence). Trimming left V 2 bases short and J 1 base short, with 11 bases between. The CDR3 length is 15 residues. The chain's CDR3 is CASSLGRAENTEAFF. CDR3 sequence (DNA): TGTGCCAGCAGTTTAGGCAGGGCCGAGAACACTGAAGCTTTCTTT.

The rearrangement uses TRBV11-2 and TRBJ2-2, with 9 bases identical to TRBD2. The CDR3 has 17 amino acids. V was clipped by 7 bases and J by 1 base; unmatched bases: 10. Germline V lookup: CDR1 SGHAT, CDR2 FQNNGV. CDR3 sequence: CASNRGSGGVNTGELFF. CDR3 DNA: TGTGCCAGCAACCGGGGTAGCGGGGGCGTGAACACCGGGGAGCTGTTTTTT.

The gene calls are TRBV15 and TRBJ1-5; D is perhaps TRBD1 (6 bases). This CDR3 contains 14 residues. The germline V and J ends were trimmed by 4 bases and 4 bases, with 11 bases remaining between them. CDR1 is LNHNV and CDR2 is YYDKDF in the germline V gene (reference sequence). The CDR3 DNA reads as TGTGCCACCAGCATAGGACAGATAAATCAGCCCCAGCATTTT. Translation gives CATSIGQINQPQHF.

This clonotype was seen a handful of times. The V and J genes are TRBV5-8 and TRBJ1-6, with 7 bases lining up with TRBD1. The germline CDR1 and CDR2 sequences are SGHTS and YDEGEE. V shed 7 bases and J 5 bases; nucleotides not matched to a gene: 12. The CDR3 length is 16 residues. CDR3 nucleotide sequence: TGTGCCAGCCGCCATGTAGGGGGCCGAAATAATTCACCCCTCCACTTT. Translating it yields CASRHVGGRNNSPLHF.